The 2 T cell receptor beta chains reported below all come from one sample, sequenced in a study of a mutant IDH1 vaccine in newly diagnosed glioma. These receptors have no identified antigens. Time point reported: week 11, during vaccination. Doses consisted of 300 ug of mutant IDH1 20-mer peptide each, paired with topical imiquimod. Repertoires were generated with immunoSEQ multiplex PCR, while TCRdb's copy carries only in-frame clones and drops some. The sample consists of about 130,000 clones, around 80% of them appearing once. This specimen consisted of PBMCs, obtained from a glioma patient whose treatment included an IDH1 peptide vaccine. The receptors originated from a man aged 40-50 years with glioma.

This rearrangement joins TRBV10-3 to TRBJ1-6; D remains unclear. Trimming took 6 bases from V and 5 from J, leaving 8 bases between them. The CDR3 sequence is 13 residues long. Germline V gene lookup returns CDR1 ENHRY and CDR2 SYGVKD. CDR3 sequence: CAIRAYDNSPLHF. The CDR3 DNA sequence: TGTGCCATCAGAGCGTACGATAATTCACCCCTCCACTTT.

This clone was counted between two and nine times. J is TRBJ1-1 and V is TRBV6-1; a weak D match, TRBD1 (5 bases). From germline, CDR1 is MNHNS and CDR2 SASEGT. CDR3 length equals 13 residues. The germline V and J ends were trimmed by 3 bases and 3 bases, with 8 bases remaining between them. The CDR3, as DNA: TGTGCCAGCAGTGAGGGGCAGCACACTGAAGCTTTCTTT. Protein: CASSEGQHTEAFF.